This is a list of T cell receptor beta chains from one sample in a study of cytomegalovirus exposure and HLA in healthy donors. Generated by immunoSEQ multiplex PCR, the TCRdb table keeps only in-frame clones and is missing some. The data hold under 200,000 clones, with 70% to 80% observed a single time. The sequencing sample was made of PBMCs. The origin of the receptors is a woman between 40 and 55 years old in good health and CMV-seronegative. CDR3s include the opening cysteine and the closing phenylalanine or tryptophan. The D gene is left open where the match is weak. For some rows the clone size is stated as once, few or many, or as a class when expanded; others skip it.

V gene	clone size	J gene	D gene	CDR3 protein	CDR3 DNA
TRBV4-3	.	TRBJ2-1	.	CASSQDMGTGNEQFF	TGCGCCAGCAGCCAAGATATGGGCACGGGGAATGAGCAGTTCTTC
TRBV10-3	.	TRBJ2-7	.	CAVSGPSSYEQYF	TGTGCCGTCAGTGGTCCGTCCTCCTACGAGCAGTACTTC
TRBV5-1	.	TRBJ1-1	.	CASSFGSNTEAFF	TGCGCCAGCAGCTTCGGGTCGAACACTGAAGCTTTCTTT
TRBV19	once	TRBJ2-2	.	CASRSRGTGELFF	TGTGCCAGCAGATCTCGGGGCACCGGGGAGCTGTTTTTT
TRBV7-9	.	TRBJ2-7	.	CASRPGSSYEQYF	TGTGCCAGCAGGCCCGGGTCCTCCTACGAGCAGTACTTC
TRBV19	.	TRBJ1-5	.	CASRGQGTHQPQHF	TGTGCCAGTAGAGGGCAGGGTACTCATCAGCCCCAGCATTTT
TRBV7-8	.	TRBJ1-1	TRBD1	CASKNDRVYMNTEAFF	TGTGCCAGCAAAAATGACAGGGTTTACATGAACACTGAAGCTTTCTTT
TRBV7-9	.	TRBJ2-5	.	CASSRPTPGTGETQYF	TGTGCCAGCAGCCGACCAACACCCGGGACTGGAGAGACCCAGTACTTC
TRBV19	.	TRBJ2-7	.	CASSTGPTSTYEQYF	TGTGCCAGTAGTACGGGACCCACTAGCACCTACGAGCAGTACTTC
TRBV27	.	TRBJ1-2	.	CASSRGLNYGYTF	TGTGCCAGCAGCCGAGGCCTTAACTATGGCTACACCTTC
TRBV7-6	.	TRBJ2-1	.	CASSLGRDFQQFF	TGTGCCAGCAGCCTCGGTCGGGACTTCCAGCAGTTCTTC
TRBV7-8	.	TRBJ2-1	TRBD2	CASSLGSLAGAYNEQFF	TGTGCCAGCAGCTTAGGATCTTTAGCGGGAGCCTACAATGAGCAGTTCTTC
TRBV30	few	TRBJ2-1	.	CAWTTGGMLYNEQFF	TGTGCCTGGACGACCGGCGGGATGTTGTACAATGAGCAGTTCTTC
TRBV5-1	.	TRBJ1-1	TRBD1	CASSSRTGMNTEAFF	TGCGCCAGCAGCTCGAGGACAGGGATGAACACTGAAGCTTTCTTT
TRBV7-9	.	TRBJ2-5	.	CASSLASWGEDVRETQYF	TGTGCCAGCAGCTTAGCGTCCTGGGGCGAAGATGTCAGAGAGACCCAGTACTTC
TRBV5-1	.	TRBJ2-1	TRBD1	CASSYGQGLDEQFF	TGCGCCAGCAGCTATGGACAGGGGTTGGATGAGCAGTTCTTC
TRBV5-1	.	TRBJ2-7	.	CASSLGQPSYEQYF	TGCGCCAGCAGCCTCGGACAGCCTTCCTACGAGCAGTACTTC
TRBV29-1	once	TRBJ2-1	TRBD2	CSVLEPGLAIGEQFF	TGCAGCGTTCTCGAGCCGGGACTAGCGATCGGTGAGCAGTTCTTC
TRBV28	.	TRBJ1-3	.	CASSFSRSGNTIYF	TGTGCCAGCAGTTTCAGCAGGTCTGGAAACACCATATATTTT
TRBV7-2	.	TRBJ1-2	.	CASSLKGLLYGGSF	TGTGCCAGCAGCTTAAAGGGGCTACTCTATGGTGGGTCCTTC
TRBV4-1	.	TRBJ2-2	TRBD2	CASSQDEGSGANTGELFF	TGCGCCAGCAGCCAAGATGAAGGTAGCGGGGCAAACACCGGGGAGCTGTTTTTT
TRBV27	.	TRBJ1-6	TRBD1	CASSFAGQGGNSPLHF	TGTGCCAGCAGTTTCGCGGGACAGGGCGGTAATTCACCCCTCCACTTT
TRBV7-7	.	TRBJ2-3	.	CASSLEGGGLDTQYF	TGTGCTAGCAGCTTAGAGGGGGGGGGCCTAGATACGCAGTATTTT
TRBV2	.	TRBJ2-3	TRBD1	CASPGGADTQYF	TGTGCCAGCCCAGGGGGCGCAGATACGCAGTATTTT
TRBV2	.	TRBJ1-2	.	CASSEDRKYGYTF	TGTGCCAGCAGTGAGGACAGAAAATATGGCTACACCTTC
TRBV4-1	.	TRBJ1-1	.	CASSQEGFNAFF	TGCGCCAGCAGCCAGGAGGGGTTTAACGCTTTCTTT
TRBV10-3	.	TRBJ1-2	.	CAISDSGQRPYGYTF	TGTGCCATCAGTGATTCCGGACAGAGACCCTATGGCTACACCTTC
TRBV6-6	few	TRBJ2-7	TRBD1	CASSYPPGQVHEQYF	TGTGCCAGCAGTTACCCACCGGGACAGGTCCACGAGCAGTACTTC
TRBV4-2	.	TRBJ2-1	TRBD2	CASSQGRASGSTSLYNEQFF	TGTGCCAGCAGCCAAGGGAGGGCTAGCGGGTCCACGTCCCTCTACAATGAGCAGTTCTTC
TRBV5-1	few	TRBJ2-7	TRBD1	CASSLPRTGGIVQYF	TGCGCCAGCAGCTTGCCCAGGACAGGGGGCATTGTGCAGTACTTC
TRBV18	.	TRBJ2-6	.	CASSPQQQGTGANVLTF	TGTGCCAGCTCACCCCAGCAACAGGGTACTGGGGCCAACGTCCTGACTTTC
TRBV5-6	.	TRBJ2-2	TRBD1	CASSLGPTGSTGELFF	TGTGCCAGCAGCTTGGGCCCGACAGGGTCCACCGGGGAGCTGTTTTTT
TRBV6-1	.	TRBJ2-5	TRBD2	CASNRLAEEETQYF	TGTGCCAGCAACCGGCTAGCGGAAGAAGAGACCCAGTACTTC
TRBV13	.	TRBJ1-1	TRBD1	CASRLTGGTWTEAFF	TGTGCCAGCAGGTTGACAGGGGGGACTTGGACTGAAGCTTTCTTT
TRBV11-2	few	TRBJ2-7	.	CASGPNRVWYEQYF	TGTGCCAGCGGACCCAACAGGGTGTGGTACGAGCAGTACTTC
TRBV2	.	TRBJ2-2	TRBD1	CASSTGTVNTGELFF	TGTGCCAGCAGTACCGGGACAGTGAACACCGGGGAGCTGTTTTTT
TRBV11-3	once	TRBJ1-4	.	CASSLSGRNEKLFF	TGTGCCAGCAGCTTAAGCGGTCGTAATGAAAAACTGTTTTTT
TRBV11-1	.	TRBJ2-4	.	CASSLEGELAKNIQYF	TGTGCCAGCAGCTTGGAGGGAGAACTAGCCAAAAACATTCAGTACTTC
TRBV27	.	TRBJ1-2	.	CASSSTGYGYTF	TGTGCCAGCAGTTCGACGGGCTATGGCTACACCTTC
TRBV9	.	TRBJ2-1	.	CASSVAGYNEQFF	TGTGCCAGCAGCGTAGCAGGCTACAATGAGCAGTTCTTC
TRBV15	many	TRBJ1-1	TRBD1	CATSSNGQGGIKNTEAFF	TGTGCCACCAGCAGCAATGGACAGGGGGGGATTAAGAACACTGAAGCTTTCTTT
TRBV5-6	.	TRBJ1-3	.	CASTILSSGNTIYF	TGTGCCAGCACTATCCTATCCTCTGGAAACACCATATATTTT